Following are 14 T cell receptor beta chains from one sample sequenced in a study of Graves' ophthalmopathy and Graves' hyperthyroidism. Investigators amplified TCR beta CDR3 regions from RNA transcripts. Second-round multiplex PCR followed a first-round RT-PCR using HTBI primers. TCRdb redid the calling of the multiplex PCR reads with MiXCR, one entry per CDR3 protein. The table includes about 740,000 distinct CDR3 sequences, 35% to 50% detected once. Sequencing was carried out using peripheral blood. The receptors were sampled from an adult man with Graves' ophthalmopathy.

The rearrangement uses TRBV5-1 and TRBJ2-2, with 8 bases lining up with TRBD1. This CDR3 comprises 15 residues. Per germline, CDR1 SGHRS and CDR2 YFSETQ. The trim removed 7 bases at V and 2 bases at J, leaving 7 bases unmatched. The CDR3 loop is CASGQGLLNTGELFF. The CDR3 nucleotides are TGCGCCAGCGGACAGGGTTTATTAAACACCGGGGAGCTGTTTTTT. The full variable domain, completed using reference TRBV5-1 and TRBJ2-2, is KAGVTQTPRYLIKTRGQQVTLSCSPISGHRSVSWYQQTPGQGLQFLFEYFSETQRNKGNFPGRFSGRQFSNSRSEMNVSTLELGDSALYLCASGQGLLNTGELFFGEGSRLTVL.

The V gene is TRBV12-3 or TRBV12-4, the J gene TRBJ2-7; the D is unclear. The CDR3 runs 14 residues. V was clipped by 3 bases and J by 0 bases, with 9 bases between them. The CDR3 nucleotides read TGTGCCAGCAGTTTTATGGCAGGCTCCTACGAGCAGTACTTC. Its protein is CASSFMAGSYEQYF.

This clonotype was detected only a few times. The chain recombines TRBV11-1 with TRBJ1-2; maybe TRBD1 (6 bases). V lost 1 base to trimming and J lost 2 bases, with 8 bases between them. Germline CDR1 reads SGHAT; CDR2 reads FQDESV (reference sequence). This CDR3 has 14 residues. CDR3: CASSLVGQNYGYTF. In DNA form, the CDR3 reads TGTGCCAGCAGCTTAGTCGGACAGAACTATGGCTACACCTTC.

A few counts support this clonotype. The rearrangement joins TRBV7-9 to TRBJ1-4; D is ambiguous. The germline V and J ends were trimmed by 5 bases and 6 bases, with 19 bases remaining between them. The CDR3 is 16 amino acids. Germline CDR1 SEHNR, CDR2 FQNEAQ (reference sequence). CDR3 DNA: TGTGCCAGCAGCCAAGAAGGAGGTCAGGTAGATGAAAAACTGTTTTTT. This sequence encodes CASSQEGGQVDEKLFF. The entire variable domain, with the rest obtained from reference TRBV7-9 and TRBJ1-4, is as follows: DTGVSQNPRHKITKRGQNVTFRCDPISEHNRLYWYRQTLGQGPEFLTYFQNEAQLEKSRLLSDRFSAERPKGSFSTLEIQRTEQGDSAMYLCASSQEGGQVDEKLFFGSGTQLSVL.

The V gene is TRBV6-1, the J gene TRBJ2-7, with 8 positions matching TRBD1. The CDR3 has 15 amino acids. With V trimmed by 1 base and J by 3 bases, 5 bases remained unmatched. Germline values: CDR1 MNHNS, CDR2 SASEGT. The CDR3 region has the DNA TGTGCCAGCAGTGAAGATGGGACAGGCTACTACGAGCAGTACTTC. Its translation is CASSEDGTGYYEQYF.

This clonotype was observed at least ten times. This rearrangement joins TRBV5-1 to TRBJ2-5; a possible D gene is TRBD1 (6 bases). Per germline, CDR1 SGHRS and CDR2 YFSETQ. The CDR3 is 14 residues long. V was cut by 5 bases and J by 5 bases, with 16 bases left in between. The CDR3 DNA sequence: TGCGCCAGCAGTCGCGCAGGGGAGAGGGAGACCCAGTACTTC. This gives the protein CASSRAGERETQYF.

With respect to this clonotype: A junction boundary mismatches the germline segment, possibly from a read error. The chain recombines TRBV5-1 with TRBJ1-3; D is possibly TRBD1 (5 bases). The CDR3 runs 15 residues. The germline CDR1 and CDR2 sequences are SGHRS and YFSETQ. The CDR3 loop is CVSSLEGTSGNTIYF. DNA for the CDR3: TGCGTCAGCAGCTTGGAGGGGACCTCTGGAAACACCATATATTTT.

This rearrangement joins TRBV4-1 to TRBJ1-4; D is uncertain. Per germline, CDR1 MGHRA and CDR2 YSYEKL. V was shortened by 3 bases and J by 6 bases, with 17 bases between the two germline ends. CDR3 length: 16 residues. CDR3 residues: CASSQYLRGIDEKLFF. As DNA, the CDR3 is TGCGCCAGCAGCCAGTATCTCCGTGGGATCGATGAAAAACTGTTTTTT.

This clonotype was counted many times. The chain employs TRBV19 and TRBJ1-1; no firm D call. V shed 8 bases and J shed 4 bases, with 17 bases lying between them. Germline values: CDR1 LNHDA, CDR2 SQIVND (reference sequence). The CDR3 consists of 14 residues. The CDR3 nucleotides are TGTGCCAGTGGGATCCCCCTTCAAATCACTGAAGCTTTCTTT. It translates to CASGIPLQITEAFF. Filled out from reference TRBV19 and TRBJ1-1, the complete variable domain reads DGGITQSPKYLFRKEGQNVTLSCEQNLNHDAMYWYRQDPGQGLRLIYYSQIVNDFQKGDIAEGYSVSREKKESFPLTVTSAQKNPTAFYLCASGIPLQITEAFFGQGTRLTVV.

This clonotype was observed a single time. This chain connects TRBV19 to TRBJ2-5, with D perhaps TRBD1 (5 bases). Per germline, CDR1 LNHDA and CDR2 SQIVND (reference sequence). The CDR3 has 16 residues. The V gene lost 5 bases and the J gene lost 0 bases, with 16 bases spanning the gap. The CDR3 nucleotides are TGTGCCAGTAGTCCCTCCCACAGGCTCCACCAAGAGACCCAGTACTTC. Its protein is CASSPSHRLHQETQYF.

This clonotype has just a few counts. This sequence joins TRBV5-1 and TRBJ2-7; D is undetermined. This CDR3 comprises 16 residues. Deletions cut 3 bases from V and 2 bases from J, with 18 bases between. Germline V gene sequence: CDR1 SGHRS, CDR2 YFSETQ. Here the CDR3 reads CASSSDRASAPYEQYF. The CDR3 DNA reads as TGCGCCAGCAGCTCTGACCGGGCCTCAGCACCCTACGAGCAGTACTTC.

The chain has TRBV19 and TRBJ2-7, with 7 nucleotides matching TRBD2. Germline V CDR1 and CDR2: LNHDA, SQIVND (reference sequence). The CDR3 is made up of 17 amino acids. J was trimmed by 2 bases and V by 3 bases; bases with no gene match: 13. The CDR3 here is CASSIQQVAGRTYEQYF. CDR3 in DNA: TGTGCCAGTAGTATTCAACAGGTAGCGGGTCGCACCTACGAGCAGTACTTC. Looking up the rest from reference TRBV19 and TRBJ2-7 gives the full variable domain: DGGITQSPKYLFRKEGQNVTLSCEQNLNHDAMYWYRQDPGQGLRLIYYSQIVNDFQKGDIAEGYSVSREKKESFPLTVTSAQKNPTAFYLCASSIQQVAGRTYEQYFGPGTRLTVT.

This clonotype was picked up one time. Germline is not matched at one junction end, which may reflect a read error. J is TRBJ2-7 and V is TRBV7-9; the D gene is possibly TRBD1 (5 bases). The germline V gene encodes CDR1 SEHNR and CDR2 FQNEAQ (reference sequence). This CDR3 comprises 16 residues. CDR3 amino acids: CASSQGEGDLHYEQYF. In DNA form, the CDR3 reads TGCGCCAGCAGCCAAGGGGAAGGGGATCTTCACTACGAGCAGTACTTC.

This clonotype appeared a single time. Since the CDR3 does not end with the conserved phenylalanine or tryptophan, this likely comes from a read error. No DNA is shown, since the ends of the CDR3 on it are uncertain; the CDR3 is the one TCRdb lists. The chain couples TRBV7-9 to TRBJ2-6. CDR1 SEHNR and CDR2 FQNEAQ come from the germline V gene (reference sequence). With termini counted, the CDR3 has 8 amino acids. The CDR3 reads CASSLELD.